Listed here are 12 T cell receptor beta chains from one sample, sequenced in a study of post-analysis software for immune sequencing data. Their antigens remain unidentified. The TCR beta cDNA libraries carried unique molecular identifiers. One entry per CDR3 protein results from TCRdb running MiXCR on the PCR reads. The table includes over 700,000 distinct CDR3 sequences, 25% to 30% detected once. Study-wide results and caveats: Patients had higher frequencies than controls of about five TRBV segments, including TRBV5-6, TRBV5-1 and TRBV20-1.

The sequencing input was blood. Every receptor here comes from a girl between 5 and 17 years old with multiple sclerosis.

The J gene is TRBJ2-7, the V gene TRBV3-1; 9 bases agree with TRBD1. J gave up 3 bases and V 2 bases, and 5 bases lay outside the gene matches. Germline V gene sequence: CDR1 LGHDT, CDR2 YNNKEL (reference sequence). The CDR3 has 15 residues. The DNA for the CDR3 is TGTGCCAGCAGCCAAAATGCGACAGGGGGCTACGAGCAGTACTTC. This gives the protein CASSQNATGGYEQYF.

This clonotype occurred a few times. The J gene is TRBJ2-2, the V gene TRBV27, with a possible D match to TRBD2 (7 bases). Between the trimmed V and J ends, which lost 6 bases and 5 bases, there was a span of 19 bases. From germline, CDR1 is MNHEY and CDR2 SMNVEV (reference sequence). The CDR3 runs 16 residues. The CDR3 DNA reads TGTGCCAGCAGGGCTAGGGGGGGCCCGAGGACCGGGGAGCTGTTTTTT. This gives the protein CASRARGGPRTGELFF.

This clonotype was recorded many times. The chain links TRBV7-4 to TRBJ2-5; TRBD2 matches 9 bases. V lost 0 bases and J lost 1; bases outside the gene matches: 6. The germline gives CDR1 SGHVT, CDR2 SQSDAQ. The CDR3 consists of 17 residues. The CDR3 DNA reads TGTGCCAGCAGCTTAGCGCGGGTAGCGGGAGTCCAAGAGACCCAGTACTTC. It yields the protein CASSLARVAGVQETQYF.

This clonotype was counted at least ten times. CDR3 amino acids: CASSQDRGSYEQYF. The DNA of the CDR3 is TGCGCCAGCAGCCAAGATCGGGGCTCCTACGAGCAGTACTTC. The chain recombines TRBV4-3 with TRBJ2-7; a possible D gene is TRBD2 (5 bases). The germline CDR1 and CDR2 sequences are LGHNA and YSLEER. V was pared by 0 bases and J by 0 bases, with 6 bases between. CDR3 length equals 14 residues.

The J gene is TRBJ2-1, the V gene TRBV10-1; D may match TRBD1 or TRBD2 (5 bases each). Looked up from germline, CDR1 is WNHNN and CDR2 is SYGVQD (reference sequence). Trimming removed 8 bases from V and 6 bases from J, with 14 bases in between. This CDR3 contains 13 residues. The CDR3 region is CASSGRNGNEQFF. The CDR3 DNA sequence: TGCGCCAGCTCGGGACGGAATGGCAATGAGCAGTTCTTC.

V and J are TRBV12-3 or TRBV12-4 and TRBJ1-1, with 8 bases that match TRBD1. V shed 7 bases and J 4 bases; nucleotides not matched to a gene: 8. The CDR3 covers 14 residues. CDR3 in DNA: TGTGCCAGCACCCTACAGGGGGAGGTCACTGAAGCTTTCTTT. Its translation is CASTLQGEVTEAFF.

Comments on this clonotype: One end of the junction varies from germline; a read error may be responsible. The CDR3 DNA follows: TGCGCCACCAGCAGCGGACTAGCGGAGACCCAGTACTTC. Translating gives CATSSGLAETQYF. The chain carries TRBV5-1 and TRBJ2-5; 9 bases align to TRBD2. Germline CDR1 and CDR2: SGHRS and YFSETQ. CDR3 length: 13 amino acids.

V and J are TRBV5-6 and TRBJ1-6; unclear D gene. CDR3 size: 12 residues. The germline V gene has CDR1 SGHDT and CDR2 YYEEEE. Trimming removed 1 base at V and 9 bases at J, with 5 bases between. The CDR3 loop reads CASSLYRSPLHF. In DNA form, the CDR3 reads TGTGCCAGCAGCTTGTACCGTTCACCCCTCCACTTT.

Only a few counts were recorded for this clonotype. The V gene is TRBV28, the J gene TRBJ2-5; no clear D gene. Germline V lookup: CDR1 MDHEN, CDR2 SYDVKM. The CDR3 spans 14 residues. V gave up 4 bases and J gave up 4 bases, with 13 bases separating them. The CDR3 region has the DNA TGTGCCAGCAGTTCCAGAGTCGGTGGAGAGACCCAGTACTTC. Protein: CASSSRVGGETQYF.

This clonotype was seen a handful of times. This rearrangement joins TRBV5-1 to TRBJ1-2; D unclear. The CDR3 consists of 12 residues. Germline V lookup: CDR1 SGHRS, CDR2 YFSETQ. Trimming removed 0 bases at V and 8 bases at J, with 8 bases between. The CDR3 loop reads CASSLDPGGYTF. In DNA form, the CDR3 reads TGCGCCAGCAGCTTGGACCCTGGCGGCTACACCTTC.

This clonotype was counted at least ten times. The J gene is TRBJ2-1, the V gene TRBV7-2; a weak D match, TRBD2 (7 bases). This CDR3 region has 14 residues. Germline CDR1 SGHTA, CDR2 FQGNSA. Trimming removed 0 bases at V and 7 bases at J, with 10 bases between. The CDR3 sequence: CASSLAGGRNEQFF. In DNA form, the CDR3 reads TGTGCCAGCAGCTTAGCGGGGGGGCGTAATGAGCAGTTCTTC.

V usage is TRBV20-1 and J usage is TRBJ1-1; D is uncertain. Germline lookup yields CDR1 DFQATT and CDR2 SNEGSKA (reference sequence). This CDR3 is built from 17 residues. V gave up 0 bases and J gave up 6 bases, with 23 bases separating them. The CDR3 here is CSARDTARRRPLPEAFF. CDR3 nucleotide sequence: TGCAGTGCTAGAGATACCGCTCGGCGGCGACCTTTGCCTGAAGCTTTCTTT.